The rows below give T cell receptor beta chains drawn from one sample of a study of CD8 T cells in ankylosing spondylitis. From the 5' RACE reads, TCRdb called clonotypes with MiXCR, one entry per CDR3 protein. The sample has hundreds of thousands of distinct CDR3 sequences, about an eighth seen once. The sequenced sample consisted of blood, either unsorted or a sorted T cell fraction (not recorded which). The receptors stem from a male donor with ankylosing spondylitis. The CDR3 runs from the conserved cysteine through the conserved F or W. D genes are given only for firm matches. The size of a clone is reported for some rows only, either as once, few or many, or as a class for expanded clones.

CDR3 length	clone size	V gene	J gene	D gene	CDR3 protein	CDR3 DNA
13	few	TRBV4-3	TRBJ1-2	.	CASSQDRHYGYTF	TGCGCCAGCAGCCAAGATCGGCACTATGGCTACACCTTC
14	few	TRBV4-2	TRBJ1-1	.	CASSQESAVTEAFF	TGTGCCAGCAGCCAAGAATCGGCAGTGACTGAAGCTTTCTTT
13	many	TRBV29-1	TRBJ2-7	.	CSVASGHWGEQYF	TGCAGCGTTGCCTCGGGACACTGGGGCGAGCAGTACTTC
13	.	TRBV29-1	TRBJ1-4	.	CSVESVPNEKLFF	TGCAGCGTTGAAAGTGTGCCTAATGAAAAACTGTTTTTT
14	.	TRBV18	TRBJ1-4	.	CASSPGVTNEKLFF	TGTGCCAGCTCACCGGGTGTAACTAATGAAAAACTGTTTTTT
15	.	TRBV2	TRBJ1-4	.	CASSMTPGAILELFF	TGTGCCAGCAGTATGACACCCGGGGCAATTTTGGAACTGTTTTTT
13	.	TRBV9	TRBJ1-6	.	CASSGQHNSPLHF	TGTGCCAGCAGTGGGCAACATAATTCACCCCTCCACTTT
15	few	TRBV20-1	TRBJ2-5	TRBD2	CSAPGLAGGQETQYF	TGCAGTGCTCCCGGACTAGCGGGAGGACAAGAGACCCAGTACTTC
14	few	TRBV6-1	TRBJ2-7	.	CASSKDRISYEQYF	TGTGCCAGCAGCAAAGACAGAATCTCCTACGAGCAGTACTTC
15	few	TRBV20-1	TRBJ2-5	.	CSARVGGLYQETQYF	TGCAGTGCTAGAGTAGGCGGACTCTACCAAGAGACCCAGTACTTC
12	few	TRBV29-1	TRBJ1-2	TRBD1	CSTRTGDNGYTF	TGCAGCACTAGGACAGGGGATAATGGCTACACCTTC
12	few	TRBV6-2/TRBV6-3	TRBJ2-7	.	CASSYVPYEQYF	TGTGCCAGCAGTTACGTCCCCTACGAGCAGTACTTC
15	.	TRBV7-2	TRBJ2-1	.	CASSSASGLRNEQFF	TGTGCCAGCAGCTCAGCCTCGGGACTCCGCAATGAGCAGTTCTTC
11	.	TRBV20-1	TRBJ1-2	.	CSAGQIYGYTF	TGCAGTGCCGGACAGATCTATGGCTACACCTTC
14	few	TRBV20-1	TRBJ2-7	TRBD2	CSARTSGEPYEQYF	TGCAGTGCACGGACTAGCGGGGAGCCCTACGAGCAGTACTTC
16	few	TRBV20-1	TRBJ2-3	.	CSATGPPRGASDTQYF	TGCAGTGCTACGGGACCACCTCGGGGGGCCTCAGATACGCAGTATTTT
15	.	TRBV24-1	TRBJ2-3	.	CATSDPERGTDTQYF	TGTGCCACCAGTGATCCGGAACGGGGCACAGATACGCAGTATTTT
15	few	TRBV20-1	TRBJ1-5	.	CSASRMIGFGGSQHF	TGCAGTGCTAGTAGGATGATCGGTTTCGGGGGGTCCCAGCATTTT
15	.	TRBV27	TRBJ1-5	TRBD1	CASSPVGQGSQPQHF	TGTGCCAGCAGTCCGGTAGGACAGGGATCTCAGCCCCAGCATTTT
15	once	TRBV7-9	TRBJ2-7	TRBD2	CASSLGNSGNHEQYF	TGTGCCAGCAGCTTAGGAAATAGCGGGAACCACGAGCAGTACTTC
11	.	TRBV10-3	TRBJ2-1	.	CATPPYNEQFF	TGTGCCACCCCGCCCTACAATGAGCAGTTCTTC
15	.	TRBV5-1	TRBJ1-1	TRBD1	CASSRQGSEGTEAFF	TGCGCCAGCAGCAGACAGGGTTCGGAGGGAACTGAAGCTTTCTTT
15	.	TRBV9	TRBJ2-2	.	CASSPRTFSTGELFF	TGTGCCAGCAGCCCTCGGACCTTCAGCACCGGGGAGCTGTTTTTT
16	.	TRBV5-1	TRBJ1-1	TRBD1	CASSSKTGTVNTEAFF	TGCGCCAGCAGCTCGAAAACCGGGACAGTGAACACTGAAGCTTTCTTT
14	.	TRBV5-1	TRBJ1-2	.	CASSLSGENYGYTF	TGCGCCAGCAGCTTAAGTGGAGAGAACTATGGCTACACCTTC
12	few	TRBV4-2	TRBJ2-7	.	CASSQFGDEQYF	TGTGCCAGCAGCCAGTTTGGGGACGAGCAGTACTTC
15	few	TRBV20-1	TRBJ1-6	.	CSAPQPLGGASPLHF	TGCAGTGCGCCGCAGCCTTTGGGAGGTGCCTCACCCCTCCACTTT
13	.	TRBV6-6	TRBJ1-1	.	CASTLTTNTEAFF	TGTGCCAGCACCCTTACTACGAACACTGAAGCTTTCTTT
12	few	TRBV6-5	TRBJ2-7	.	CASSSSRYEQYF	TGTGCCAGCAGTTCCAGCAGGTACGAGCAGTACTTC
17	few	TRBV6-1	TRBJ1-5	.	CASSERYRPLGNQPQHF	TGTGCCAGCAGTGAAAGGTACAGGCCACTAGGGAATCAGCCCCAGCATTTT
14	many	TRBV12-3/TRBV12-4	TRBJ1-3	.	CASTQFVSGNTIYF	TGTGCCAGCACCCAGTTCGTCTCTGGAAACACCATATATTTT
15	few	TRBV20-1	TRBJ2-1	TRBD2	CSASVLADFFNEQFF	TGCAGTGCTAGTGTACTAGCGGATTTCTTCAATGAGCAGTTCTTC
14	few	TRBV7-9	TRBJ2-1	.	CASSPIEGLNEQFF	TGTGCCAGCAGCCCCATCGAAGGGCTGAATGAGCAGTTCTTC